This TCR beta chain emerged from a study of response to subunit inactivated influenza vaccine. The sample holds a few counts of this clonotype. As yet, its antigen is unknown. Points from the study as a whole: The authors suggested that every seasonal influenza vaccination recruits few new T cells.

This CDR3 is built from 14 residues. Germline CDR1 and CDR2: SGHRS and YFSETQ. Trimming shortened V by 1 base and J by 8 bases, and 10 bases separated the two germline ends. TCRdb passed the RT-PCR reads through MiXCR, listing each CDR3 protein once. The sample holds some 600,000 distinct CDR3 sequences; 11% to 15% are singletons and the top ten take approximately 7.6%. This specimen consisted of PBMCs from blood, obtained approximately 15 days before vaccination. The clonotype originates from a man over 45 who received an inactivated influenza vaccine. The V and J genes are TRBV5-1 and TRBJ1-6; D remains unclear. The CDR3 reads CASSLYTVDSPLHF. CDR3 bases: TGCGCCAGCAGCTTGTACACGGTTGATTCACCCCTCCACTTT.